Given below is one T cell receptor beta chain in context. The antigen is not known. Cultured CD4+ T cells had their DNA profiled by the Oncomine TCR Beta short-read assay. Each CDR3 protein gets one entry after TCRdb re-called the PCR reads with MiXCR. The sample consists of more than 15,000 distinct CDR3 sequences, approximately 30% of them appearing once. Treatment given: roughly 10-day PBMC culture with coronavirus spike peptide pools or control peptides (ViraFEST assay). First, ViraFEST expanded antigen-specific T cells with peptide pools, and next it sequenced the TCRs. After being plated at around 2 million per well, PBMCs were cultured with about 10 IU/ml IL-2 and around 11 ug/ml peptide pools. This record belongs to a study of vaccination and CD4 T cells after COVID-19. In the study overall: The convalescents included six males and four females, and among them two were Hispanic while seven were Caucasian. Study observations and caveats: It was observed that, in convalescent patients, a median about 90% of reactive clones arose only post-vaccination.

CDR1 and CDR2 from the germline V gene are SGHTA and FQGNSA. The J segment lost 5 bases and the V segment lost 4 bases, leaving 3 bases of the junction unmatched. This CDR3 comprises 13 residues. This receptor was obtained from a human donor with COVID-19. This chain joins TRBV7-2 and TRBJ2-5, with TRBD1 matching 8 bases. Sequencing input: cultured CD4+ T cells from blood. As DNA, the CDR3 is TGTGCCAGCAGCTGGACAGGGAGGGAGACCCAGTACTTC. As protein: CASSWTGRETQYF.